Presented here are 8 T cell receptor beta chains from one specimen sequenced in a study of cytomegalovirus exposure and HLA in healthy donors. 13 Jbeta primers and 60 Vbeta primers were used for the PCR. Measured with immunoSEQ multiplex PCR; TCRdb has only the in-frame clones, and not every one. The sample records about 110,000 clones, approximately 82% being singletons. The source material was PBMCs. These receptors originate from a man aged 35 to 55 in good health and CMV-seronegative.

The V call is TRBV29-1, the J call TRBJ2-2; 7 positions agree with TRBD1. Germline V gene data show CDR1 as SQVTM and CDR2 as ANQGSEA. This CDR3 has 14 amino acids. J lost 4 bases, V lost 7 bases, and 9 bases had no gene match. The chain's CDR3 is CSAPGQPFTGELFF. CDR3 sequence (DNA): TGCAGCGCACCGGGACAGCCTTTCACCGGGGAGCTGTTTTTT.

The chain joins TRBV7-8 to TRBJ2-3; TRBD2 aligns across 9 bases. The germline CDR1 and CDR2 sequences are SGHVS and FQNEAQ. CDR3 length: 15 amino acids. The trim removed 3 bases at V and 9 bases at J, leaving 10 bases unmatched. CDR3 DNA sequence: TGTGCCAGCAGCTTCTTGGCTAGCGGGGTGAGGACGCAGTATTTT. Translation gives CASSFLASGVRTQYF.

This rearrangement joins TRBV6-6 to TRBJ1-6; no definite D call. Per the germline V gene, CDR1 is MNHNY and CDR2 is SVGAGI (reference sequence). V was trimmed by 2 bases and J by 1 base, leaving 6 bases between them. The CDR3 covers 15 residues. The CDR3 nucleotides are TGTGCCAGCAGTTACCAGGTATCCTATAATTCACCCCTCCACTTT. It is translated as CASSYQVSYNSPLHF.

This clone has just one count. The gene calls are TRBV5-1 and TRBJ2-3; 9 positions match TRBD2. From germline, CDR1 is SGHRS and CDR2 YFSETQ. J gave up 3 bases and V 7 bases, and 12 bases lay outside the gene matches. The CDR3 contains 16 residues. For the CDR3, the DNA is TGCGCCAGCCGTCTGGGTAGCGGGGGAGGTACAGATACGCAGTATTTT. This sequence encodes CASRLGSGGGTDTQYF.

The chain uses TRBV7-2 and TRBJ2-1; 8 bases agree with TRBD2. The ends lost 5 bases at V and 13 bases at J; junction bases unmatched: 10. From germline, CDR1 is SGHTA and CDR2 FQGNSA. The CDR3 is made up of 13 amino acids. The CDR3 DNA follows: TGTGCCAGCAGCCAAGATGGCGGGGGGCATCAGTTCTTC. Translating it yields CASSQDGGGHQFF.

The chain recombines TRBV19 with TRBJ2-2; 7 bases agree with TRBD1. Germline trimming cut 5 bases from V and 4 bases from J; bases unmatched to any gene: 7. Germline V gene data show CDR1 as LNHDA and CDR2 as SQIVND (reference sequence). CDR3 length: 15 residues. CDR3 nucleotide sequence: TGTGCCAGTAGTCCCCGACAGGGAAGCACCGGGGAGCTGTTTTTT. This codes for CASSPRQGSTGELFF.

This CDR3 is CASSLFTYEQYF. The CDR3 coding sequence is TGTGCCAGCAGCTTATTCACCTACGAGCAGTACTTC. The V and J genes are TRBV7-2 and TRBJ2-7, with D unclear. This CDR3 is 12 amino acids long. Trimming left V 2 bases short and J 2 bases short, with 4 bases between. Germline CDR1 and CDR2: SGHTA and FQGNSA.

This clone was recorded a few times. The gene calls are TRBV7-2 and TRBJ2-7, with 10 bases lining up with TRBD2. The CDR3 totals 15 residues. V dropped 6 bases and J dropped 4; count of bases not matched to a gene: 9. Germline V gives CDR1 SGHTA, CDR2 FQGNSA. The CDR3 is CASRLGSSGGYEQYF. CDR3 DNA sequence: TGTGCCAGCAGACTAGGGTCTAGCGGGGGTTACGAGCAGTACTTC.